A selection of T cell receptor beta chains follows, all from one sample in a study of blood T cell repertoires in COVID-19. The repertoire was sequenced with immunoSEQ multiplex PCR; TCRdb's copy has only in-frame clones and lacks some. The sample contains 200,000 to 250,000 clones, roughly four fifths of which appear only once. The specimen was PBMCs or T cells enriched from blood (not recorded which). These receptors were taken from a woman aged 45-65 years who had been exposed to COVID-19. Each CDR3 is given with its conserved first and last residue. Fields, in order: D gene, clone size, J gene, V gene, CDR3 protein, CDR3 DNA. A D gene is named only where the DNA matches it firmly. Some rows have no size entry. The others give once, few or many, or a class for an expanded clone.

D: .; size: .; J: TRBJ2-7; V: TRBV6-5; CDR3: CASAARPSYEQYF; DNA: TGTGCCAGCGCCGCGAGGCCCTCCTACGAGCAGTACTTC
D: TRBD1; size: .; J: TRBJ1-2; V: TRBV6-4; CDR3: CASSDRDRGNYGYTF; DNA: TGTGCCAGCAGTGACCGGGACAGAGGAAACTATGGCTACACCTTC
D: TRBD2; size: .; J: TRBJ2-3; V: TRBV5-1; CDR3: CASSFALAGGFTDTQYF; DNA: TGCGCCAGCAGCTTCGCTCTAGCGGGGGGGTTCACAGATACGCAGTATTTT
D: .; size: .; J: TRBJ1-2; V: TRBV5-5; CDR3: CASSFGGINYGYTF; DNA: TGTGCCAGCAGCTTCGGCGGAATTAACTATGGCTACACCTTC
D: .; size: .; J: TRBJ1-4; V: TRBV7-9; CDR3: CASSPHRDELFF; DNA: TGTGCCAGCAGCCCGCACAGGGACGAACTGTTTTTT
D: .; size: few; J: TRBJ1-5; V: TRBV13; CDR3: CASSFGENQPQHF; DNA: TGTGCCAGCAGCTTCGGGGAGAATCAGCCCCAGCATTTT
D: TRBD2; size: .; J: TRBJ2-3; V: TRBV7-9; CDR3: CASSFPSTSAGTQYF; DNA: TGTGCCAGCAGCTTCCCCTCGACTAGCGCTGGTACGCAGTATTTT
D: .; size: .; J: TRBJ2-5; V: TRBV18; CDR3: CASSPPERKTQYF; DNA: TGTGCCAGCTCACCACCGGAGAGGAAGACCCAGTACTTC
D: .; size: .; J: TRBJ1-2; V: TRBV7-9; CDR3: CASSLEGRGYGYTF; DNA: TGTGCCAGCAGCTTAGAGGGCCGGGGCTATGGCTACACCTTC
D: .; size: .; J: TRBJ1-1; V: TRBV5-1; CDR3: CASSLEARGNTEAFF; DNA: TGCGCCAGCAGCTTGGAGGCCCGGGGGAACACTGAAGCTTTCTTT
D: TRBD1; size: .; J: TRBJ1-1; V: TRBV5-1; CDR3: CASSLAEVPGQGEAFF; DNA: TGCGCCAGCAGCTTGGCCGAAGTCCCGGGACAGGGTGAAGCTTTCTTT
D: .; size: .; J: TRBJ2-3; V: TRBV6-2/TRBV6-3; CDR3: CASSYKILATDTQYF; DNA: TGTGCCAGCAGTTACAAAATCCTAGCCACAGATACGCAGTATTTT
D: .; size: .; J: TRBJ1-3; V: TRBV6-6; CDR3: CASSPGGGNTIYF; DNA: TGTGCCAGCAGCCCTGGCGGGGGAAACACCATATATTTT
D: .; size: .; J: TRBJ2-4; V: TRBV7-3; CDR3: CASSSDMGGIQYF; DNA: TGTGCCAGCAGCTCCGACATGGGAGGCATTCAGTACTTC
D: TRBD1; size: .; J: TRBJ2-1; V: TRBV7-9; CDR3: CASSSGTAGNEQFF; DNA: TGTGCCAGCAGCTCCGGGACAGCAGGCAATGAGCAGTTCTTC
D: TRBD1; size: .; J: TRBJ2-2; V: TRBV9; CDR3: CASSPRQGPGELFF; DNA: TGTGCCAGCAGCCCTCGACAGGGACCCGGGGAGCTGTTTTTT
D: .; size: .; J: TRBJ2-3; V: TRBV5-1; CDR3: CASSYGDRALDTQYF; DNA: TGCGCCAGCAGCTACGGGGATCGGGCGCTTGATACGCAGTATTTT
D: TRBD1; size: .; J: TRBJ2-2; V: TRBV5-1; CDR3: CASSLGDRGNTGELFF; DNA: TGCGCCAGCAGCTTGGGGGACAGAGGCAACACCGGGGAGCTGTTTTTT
D: .; size: .; J: TRBJ2-1; V: TRBV9; CDR3: CASSFAGSEHYNEQFF; DNA: TGTGCCAGCAGCTTCGCCGGGTCTGAACACTACAATGAGCAGTTCTTC
D: TRBD2; size: .; J: TRBJ2-7; V: TRBV7-9; CDR3: CASSSFPLAGGRYEQYF; DNA: TGTGCCAGCAGCTCGTTCCCTCTAGCGGGGGGGCGATACGAGCAGTACTTC
D: TRBD1; size: .; J: TRBJ1-1; V: TRBV5-1; CDR3: CASSLQGAPNTEAFF; DNA: TGCGCCAGCAGCTTGCAGGGGGCACCGAACACTGAAGCTTTCTTT
D: .; size: .; J: TRBJ2-2; V: TRBV14; CDR3: CASRFQASGELFF; DNA: TGTGCCAGCAGGTTTCAGGCGTCCGGGGAGCTGTTTTTT
D: .; size: many; J: TRBJ1-2; V: TRBV28; CDR3: CASSTLSGYTF; DNA: TGTGCCAGCAGTACCCTAAGCGGCTACACCTTC
D: TRBD2; size: .; J: TRBJ2-2; V: TRBV28; CDR3: CASCLLAAGELFF; DNA: TGTGCCAGCTGTTTGCTAGCGGCCGGGGAGCTGTTTTTT
D: TRBD1; size: few; J: TRBJ1-2; V: TRBV2; CDR3: CASSPPTRQGENGYTF; DNA: TGTGCCAGCAGTCCCCCCACTCGACAGGGAGAAAATGGCTACACCTTC
D: TRBD1; size: once; J: TRBJ1-6; V: TRBV25-1; CDR3: CASSGYRDSYNSPLHF; DNA: TGTGCCAGCAGTGGGTACCGGGACAGTTATAATTCACCCCTCCACTTT
D: TRBD2; size: .; J: TRBJ2-3; V: TRBV24-1; CDR3: CATSASGVLSAQYF; DNA: TGTGCCACCAGTGCGAGCGGGGTTTTGTCGGCGCAGTATTTT
D: TRBD1; size: .; J: TRBJ1-5; V: TRBV19; CDR3: CASSIGTAPINQPQHF; DNA: TGTGCCAGTAGTATTGGGACAGCCCCCATCAATCAGCCCCAGCATTTT
D: .; size: few; J: TRBJ1-1; V: TRBV9; CDR3: CASSVSGANTEAFF; DNA: TGTGCCAGCAGCGTTTCAGGGGCGAACACTGAAGCTTTCTTT
D: .; size: .; J: TRBJ2-2; V: TRBV5-1; CDR3: CASSLGHGTGELFF; DNA: TGCGCCAGCAGCTTGGGCCACGGGACCGGGGAGCTGTTTTTT
D: .; size: .; J: TRBJ1-1; V: TRBV28; CDR3: CASSPPGWSRNTEAFF; DNA: TGTGCCAGCAGTCCTCCCGGGTGGAGCCGGAACACTGAAGCTTTCTTT
D: .; size: .; J: TRBJ1-2; V: TRBV5-4; CDR3: CASSQSQGYFYGYTF; DNA: TGTGCCAGCAGTCAAAGTCAGGGGTATTTCTATGGCTACACCTTC
D: .; size: .; J: TRBJ1-2; V: TRBV28; CDR3: CASSLPNGNYGYTF; DNA: TGTGCCAGCAGTCTTCCCAACGGTAACTATGGCTACACCTTC
D: .; size: .; J: TRBJ2-1; V: TRBV7-9; CDR3: CGTMRGSSYNEQFF; DNA: TGTGGAACGATGCGGGGAAGCTCCTACAATGAGCAGTTCTTC
D: TRBD2; size: once; J: TRBJ2-5; V: TRBV5-1; CDR3: CASSFGLAEQETQYF; DNA: TGCGCCAGCAGTTTCGGACTAGCGGAGCAAGAGACCCAGTACTTC
D: .; size: .; J: TRBJ2-6; V: TRBV6-2/TRBV6-3; CDR3: CASSLTGSGANVLTF; DNA: TGTGCCAGCAGTTTGACGGGGTCTGGGGCCAACGTCCTGACTTTC
D: .; size: .; J: TRBJ2-7; V: TRBV27; CDR3: CASSESPRGSEQYF; DNA: TGTGCCAGCAGTGAATCGCCCAGGGGTAGCGAGCAGTACTTC
D: .; size: few; J: TRBJ1-1; V: TRBV5-6; CDR3: CASSFLNQGNTEAFF; DNA: TGTGCCAGCAGCTTCTTAAATCAGGGGAACACTGAAGCTTTCTTT
D: .; size: .; J: TRBJ1-1; V: TRBV4-1; CDR3: CASSGAGEAFF; DNA: TGCGCCAGCAGTGGGGCGGGAGAAGCTTTCTTT
D: TRBD1; size: few; J: TRBJ1-2; V: TRBV10-2; CDR3: CASKTGTGYGYTF; DNA: TGCGCCAGCAAAACCGGGACAGGGTACGGCTACACCTTC
D: .; size: .; J: TRBJ1-2; V: TRBV18; CDR3: CASSPGQEAYGYTF; DNA: TGTGCCAGCTCTCCGGGCCAGGAGGCCTATGGCTACACCTTC
D: .; size: .; J: TRBJ1-1; V: TRBV12-3/TRBV12-4; CDR3: CASRRLPNTEAFF; DNA: TGTGCCAGCAGACGGTTACCTAACACTGAAGCTTTCTTT
D: .; size: .; J: TRBJ2-4; V: TRBV5-8; CDR3: CASSLGTGGKNIQYF; DNA: TGTGCCAGCAGCTTGGGAACAGGTGGAAAAAACATTCAGTACTTC
D: TRBD2; size: .; J: TRBJ2-7; V: TRBV15; CDR3: CATSREVREGYEQYF; DNA: TGTGCCACCAGCAGAGAGGTGAGGGAGGGATACGAGCAGTACTTC
D: .; size: few; J: TRBJ1-1; V: TRBV12-3/TRBV12-4; CDR3: CASSLRDTEAFF; DNA: TGTGCCAGCAGTTTACGAGACACTGAAGCTTTCTTT
D: TRBD1; size: .; J: TRBJ2-5; V: TRBV7-2; CDR3: CASSVQGVVSETQYF; DNA: TGTGCCAGCAGCGTACAGGGGGTAGTATCGGAGACCCAGTACTTC
D: TRBD1; size: .; J: TRBJ1-5; V: TRBV6-1; CDR3: CASSARQGSTNQPQHF; DNA: TGTGCCAGCAGTGCGCGACAGGGGTCGACCAATCAGCCCCAGCATTTT
D: TRBD2; size: .; J: TRBJ2-5; V: TRBV20-1; CDR3: CSASRPSGGSRETQYF; DNA: TGCAGTGCTAGTCGTCCTAGCGGGGGGTCCCGGGAGACCCAGTACTTC
D: TRBD2; size: .; J: TRBJ2-3; V: TRBV6-2/TRBV6-3; CDR3: CASSPLLAGPAPDTQYF; DNA: TGTGCCAGCAGTCCCTTACTAGCGGGCCCCGCACCAGATACGCAGTATTTT
D: TRBD1; size: few; J: TRBJ2-5; V: TRBV14; CDR3: CASSLGTGWVKTQYF; DNA: TGTGCCAGCAGCCTTGGGACAGGGTGGGTGAAGACCCAGTACTTC
D: .; size: .; J: TRBJ1-1; V: TRBV3-1/TRBV3-2; CDR3: CASSHAGNTEAFF; DNA: TGTGCCAGCAGCCACGCAGGGAACACTGAAGCTTTCTTT
D: TRBD1; size: .; J: TRBJ2-2; V: TRBV27; CDR3: CASGQGIRSGELFF; DNA: TGTGCCAGCGGACAGGGGATCAGATCCGGGGAGCTGTTTTTT
D: .; size: .; J: TRBJ1-4; V: TRBV9; CDR3: CASSVGPAVGGIGTNEKLFF; DNA: TGTGCCAGCAGCGTAGGCCCGGCGGTGGGGGGAATCGGAACTAATGAAAAACTGTTTTTT
D: TRBD2; size: .; J: TRBJ2-3; V: TRBV11-3; CDR3: CASSLGGQPTDTQYF; DNA: TGTGCCAGCAGCTTGGGAGGGCAACCCACAGATACGCAGTATTTT
D: TRBD1; size: .; J: TRBJ1-2; V: TRBV27; CDR3: CASSLTGNYGYTF; DNA: TGTGCCAGCAGTCTGACAGGGAACTATGGCTACACCTTC
D: .; size: .; J: TRBJ2-1; V: TRBV5-5; CDR3: CASSLHSGEQFF; DNA: TGTGCCAGCAGCTTACATAGCGGTGAGCAGTTCTTC
D: .; size: .; J: TRBJ1-2; V: TRBV12-3/TRBV12-4; CDR3: CAPPGGGYTF; DNA: TGTGCCCCTCCGGGGGGGGGCTACACCTTC